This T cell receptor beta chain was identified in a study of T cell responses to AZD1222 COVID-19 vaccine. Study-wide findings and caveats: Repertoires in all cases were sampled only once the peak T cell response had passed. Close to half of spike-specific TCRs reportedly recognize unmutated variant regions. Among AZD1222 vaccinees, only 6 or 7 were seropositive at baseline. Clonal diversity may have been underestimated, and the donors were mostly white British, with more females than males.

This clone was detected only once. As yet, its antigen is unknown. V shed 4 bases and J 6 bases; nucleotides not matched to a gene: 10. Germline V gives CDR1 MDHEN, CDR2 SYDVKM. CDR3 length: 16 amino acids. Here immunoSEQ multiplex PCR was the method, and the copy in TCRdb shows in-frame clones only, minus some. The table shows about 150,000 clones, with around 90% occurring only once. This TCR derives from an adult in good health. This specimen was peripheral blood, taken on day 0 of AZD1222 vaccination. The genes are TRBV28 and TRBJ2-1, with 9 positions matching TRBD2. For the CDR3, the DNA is TGTGCCAGCAGTTCATATAGCGGGAGAGGGCCCAATGAGCAGTTCTTC. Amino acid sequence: CASSSYSGRGPNEQFF.